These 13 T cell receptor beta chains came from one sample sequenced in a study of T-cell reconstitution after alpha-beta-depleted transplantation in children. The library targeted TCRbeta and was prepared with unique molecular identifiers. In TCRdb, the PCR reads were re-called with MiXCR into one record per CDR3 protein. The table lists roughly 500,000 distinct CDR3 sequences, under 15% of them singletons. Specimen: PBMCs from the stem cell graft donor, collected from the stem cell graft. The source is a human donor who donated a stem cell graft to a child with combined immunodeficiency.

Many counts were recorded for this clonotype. CDR3 residues: CASSRSLGTYEQYF. In DNA, the CDR3 is TGTGCCAGCAGTAGAAGCCTAGGGACCTACGAGCAGTACTTC. The chain employs TRBV5-6 and TRBJ2-7; D is unclear. The CDR3 length is 14 residues. The V end was cut by 5 bases, the J end by 2 bases, with 14 bases between. Germline V gene data show CDR1 as SGHDT and CDR2 as YYEEEE.

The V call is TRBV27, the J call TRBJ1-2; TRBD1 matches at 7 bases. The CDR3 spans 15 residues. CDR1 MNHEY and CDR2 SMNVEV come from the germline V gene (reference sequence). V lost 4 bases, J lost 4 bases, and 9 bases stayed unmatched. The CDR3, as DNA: TGTGCCAGCAGTTCCTACAGGGGAAGGGGCTATGGCTACACCTTC. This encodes CASSSYRGRGYGYTF.

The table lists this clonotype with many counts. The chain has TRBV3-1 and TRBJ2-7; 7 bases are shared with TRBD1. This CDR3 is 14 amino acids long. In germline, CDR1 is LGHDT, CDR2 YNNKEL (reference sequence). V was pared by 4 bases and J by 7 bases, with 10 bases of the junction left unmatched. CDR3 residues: CASSLEGGAWEQYF. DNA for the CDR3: TGTGCCAGCAGCCTTGAAGGGGGCGCTTGGGAGCAGTACTTC.

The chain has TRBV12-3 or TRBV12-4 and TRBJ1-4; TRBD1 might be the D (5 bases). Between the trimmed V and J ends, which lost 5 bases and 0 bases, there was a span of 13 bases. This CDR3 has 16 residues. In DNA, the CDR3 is TGTGCCAGCAGTCGGGACCGAGGAACAACTAATGAAAAACTGTTTTTT. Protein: CASSRDRGTTNEKLFF.

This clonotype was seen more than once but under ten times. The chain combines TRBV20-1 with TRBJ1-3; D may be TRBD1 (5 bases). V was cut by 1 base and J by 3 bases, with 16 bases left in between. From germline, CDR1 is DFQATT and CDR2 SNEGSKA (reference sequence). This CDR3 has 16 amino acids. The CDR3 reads CSARGRDPRRGNTIYF. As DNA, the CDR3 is TGCAGTGCTAGAGGCCGGGACCCTAGGCGTGGAAACACCATATATTTT.

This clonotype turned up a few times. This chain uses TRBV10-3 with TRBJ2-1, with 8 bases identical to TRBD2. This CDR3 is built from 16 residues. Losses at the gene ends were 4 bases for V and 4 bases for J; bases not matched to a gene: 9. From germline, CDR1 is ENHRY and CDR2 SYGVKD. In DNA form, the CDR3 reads TGTGCCATCAGTGGTTCCCTAGCGGGCATTTACAATGAGCAGTTCTTC. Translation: CAISGSLAGIYNEQFF.

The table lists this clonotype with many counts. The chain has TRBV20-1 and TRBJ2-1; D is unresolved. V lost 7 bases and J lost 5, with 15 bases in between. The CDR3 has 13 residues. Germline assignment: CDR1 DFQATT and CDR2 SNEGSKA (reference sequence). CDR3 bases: TGCAGTGTCAACGTGGGGTTCAACAATGAGCAGTTCTTC. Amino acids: CSVNVGFNNEQFF.

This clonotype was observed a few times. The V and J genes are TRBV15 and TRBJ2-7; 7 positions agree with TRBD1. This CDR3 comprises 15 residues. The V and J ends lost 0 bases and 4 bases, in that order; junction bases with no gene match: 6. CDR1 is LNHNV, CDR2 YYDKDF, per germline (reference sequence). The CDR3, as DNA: TGTGCCACCAGCAGAGAACATAGACAGGGTTACGAGCAGTACTTC. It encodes CATSREHRQGYEQYF.

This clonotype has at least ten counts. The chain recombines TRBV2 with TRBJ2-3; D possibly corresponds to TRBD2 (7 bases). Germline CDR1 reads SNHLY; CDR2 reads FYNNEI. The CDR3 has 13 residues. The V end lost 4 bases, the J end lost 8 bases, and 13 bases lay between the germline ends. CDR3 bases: TGTGCCAGCAGTGGTGGCGGGGGCGGTACGCAGTATTTT. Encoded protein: CASSGGGGGTQYF.

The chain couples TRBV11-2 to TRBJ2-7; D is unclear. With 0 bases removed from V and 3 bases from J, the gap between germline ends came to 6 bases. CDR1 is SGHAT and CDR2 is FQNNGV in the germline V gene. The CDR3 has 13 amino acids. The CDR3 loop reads CASSLERGYEQYF. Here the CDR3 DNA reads TGTGCCAGCAGCTTAGAGCGCGGCTACGAGCAGTACTTC.

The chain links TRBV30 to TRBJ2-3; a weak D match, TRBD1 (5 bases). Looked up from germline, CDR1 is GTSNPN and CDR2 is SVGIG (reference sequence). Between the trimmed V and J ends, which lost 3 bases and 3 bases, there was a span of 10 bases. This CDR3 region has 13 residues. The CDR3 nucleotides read TGTGCCTGGAGGGGCAGACAGACAGATACGCAGTATTTT. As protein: CAWRGRQTDTQYF.

CDR3 region: CASSPIFGPYEQYF. The CDR3 region has the DNA TGTGCCAGCAGCCCCATATTCGGGCCCTACGAGCAGTACTTC. The rearrangement uses TRBV7-2 and TRBJ2-7; D is unclear. The CDR3 is 14 residues long. V lost 5 bases and J 2 bases, leaving 13 bases between the germline ends. Per germline, CDR1 SGHTA and CDR2 FQGNSA.

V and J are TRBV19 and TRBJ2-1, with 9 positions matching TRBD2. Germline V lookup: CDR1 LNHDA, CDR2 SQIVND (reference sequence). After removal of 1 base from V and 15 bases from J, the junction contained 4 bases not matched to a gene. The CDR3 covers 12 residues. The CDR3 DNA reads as TGTGCCAGTAGTATAGTAGCGGGAGAAGTGTTCTTC. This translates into CASSIVAGEVFF. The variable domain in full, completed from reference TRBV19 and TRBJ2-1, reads DGGITQSPKYLFRKEGQNVTLSCEQNLNHDAMYWYRQDPGQGLRLIYYSQIVNDFQKGDIAEGYSVSREKKESFPLTVTSAQKNPTAFYLCASSIVAGEVFFGPGTRLTVL.